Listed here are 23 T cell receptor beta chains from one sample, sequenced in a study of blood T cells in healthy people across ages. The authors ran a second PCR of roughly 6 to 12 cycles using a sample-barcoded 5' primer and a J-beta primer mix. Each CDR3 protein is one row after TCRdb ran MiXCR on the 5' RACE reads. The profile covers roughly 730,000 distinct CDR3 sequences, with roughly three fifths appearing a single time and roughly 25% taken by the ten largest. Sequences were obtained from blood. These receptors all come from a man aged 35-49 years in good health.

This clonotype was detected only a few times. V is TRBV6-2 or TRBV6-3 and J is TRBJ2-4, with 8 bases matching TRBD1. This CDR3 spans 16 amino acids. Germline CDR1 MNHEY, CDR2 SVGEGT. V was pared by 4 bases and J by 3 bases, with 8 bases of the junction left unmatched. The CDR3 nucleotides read TGTGCCAGCAGTTTGCGGACAGGGCGGGGCAAAAACATTCAGTACTTC. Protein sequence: CASSLRTGRGKNIQYF.

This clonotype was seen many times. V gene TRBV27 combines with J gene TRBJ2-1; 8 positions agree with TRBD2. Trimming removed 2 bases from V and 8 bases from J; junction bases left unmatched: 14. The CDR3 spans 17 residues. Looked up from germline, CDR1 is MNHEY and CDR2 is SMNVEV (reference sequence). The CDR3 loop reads CASSLLASGGQWYEQFF. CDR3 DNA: TGTGCCAGCAGTTTACTCGCGTCGGGGGGGCAATGGTATGAGCAGTTCTTC.

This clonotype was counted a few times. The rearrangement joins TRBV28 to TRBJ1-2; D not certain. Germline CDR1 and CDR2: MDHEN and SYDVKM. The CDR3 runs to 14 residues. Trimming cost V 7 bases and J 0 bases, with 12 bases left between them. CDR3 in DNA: TGTGCCAGCACCCCTCCGAAGGCTAACTATGGCTACACCTTC. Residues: CASTPPKANYGYTF.

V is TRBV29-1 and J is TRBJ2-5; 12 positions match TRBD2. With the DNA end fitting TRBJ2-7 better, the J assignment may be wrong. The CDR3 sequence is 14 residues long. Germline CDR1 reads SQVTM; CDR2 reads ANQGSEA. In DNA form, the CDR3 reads TGCAGCGTCCAGACTAGCGGGAGTGTCCACGAGCAGTACTTC. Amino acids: CSVQTSGSVHEQYF.

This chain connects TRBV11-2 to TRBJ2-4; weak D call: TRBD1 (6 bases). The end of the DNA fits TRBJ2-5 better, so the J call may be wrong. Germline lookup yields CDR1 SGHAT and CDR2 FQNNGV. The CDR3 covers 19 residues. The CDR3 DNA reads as TGTGCCAGCATCTCGTATAGGTGGACAGCCGAGGGTCTCCAAGAGACCCAGTACTTC. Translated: CASISYRWTAEGLQETQYF.

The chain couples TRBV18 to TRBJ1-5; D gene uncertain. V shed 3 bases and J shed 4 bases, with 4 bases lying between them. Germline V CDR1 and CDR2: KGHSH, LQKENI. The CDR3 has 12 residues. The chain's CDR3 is CASSPGNQPQHF. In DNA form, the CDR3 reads TGTGCCAGCTCACCTGGAAATCAGCCCCAGCATTTT.

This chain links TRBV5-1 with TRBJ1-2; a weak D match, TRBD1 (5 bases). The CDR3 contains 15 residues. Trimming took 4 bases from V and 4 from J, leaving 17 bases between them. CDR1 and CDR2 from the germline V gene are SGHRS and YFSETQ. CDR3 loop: CASSTLDGGIYGYTF. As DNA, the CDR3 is TGCGCCAGCAGCACCCTTGATGGGGGGATCTATGGCTACACCTTC.

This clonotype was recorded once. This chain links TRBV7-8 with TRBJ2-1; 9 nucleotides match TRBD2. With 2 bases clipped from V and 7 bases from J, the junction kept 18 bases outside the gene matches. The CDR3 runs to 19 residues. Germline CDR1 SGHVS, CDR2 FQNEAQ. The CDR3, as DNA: TGTGCCAGCAGCTTATTAGGGGCTAGCGGGACCCTGCCGGTAAATGAGCAGTTCTTC. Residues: CASSLLGASGTLPVNEQFF.

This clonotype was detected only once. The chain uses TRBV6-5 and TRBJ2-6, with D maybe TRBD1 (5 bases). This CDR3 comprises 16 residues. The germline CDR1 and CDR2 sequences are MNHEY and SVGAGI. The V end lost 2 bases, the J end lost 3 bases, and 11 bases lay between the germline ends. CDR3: CASSYRGSLGANVLTF. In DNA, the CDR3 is TGTGCCAGCAGTTACAGGGGCTCCCTTGGGGCCAACGTCCTGACTTTC.

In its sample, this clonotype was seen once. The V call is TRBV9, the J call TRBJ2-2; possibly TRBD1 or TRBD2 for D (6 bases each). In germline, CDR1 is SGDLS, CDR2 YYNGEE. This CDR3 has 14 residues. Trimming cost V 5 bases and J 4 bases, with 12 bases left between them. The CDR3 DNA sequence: TGTGCCAGCAGTAAGGGGGGCCTCACCGGGGAGCTGTTTTTT. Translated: CASSKGGLTGELFF.

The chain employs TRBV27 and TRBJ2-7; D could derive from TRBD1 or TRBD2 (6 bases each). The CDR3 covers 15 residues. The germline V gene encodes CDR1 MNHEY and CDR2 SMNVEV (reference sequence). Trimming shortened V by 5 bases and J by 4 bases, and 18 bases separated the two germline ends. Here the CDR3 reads CASSPGTRLDYEQYF. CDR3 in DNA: TGTGCCAGCAGTCCTGGGACAAGACTAGATTACGAGCAGTACTTC.

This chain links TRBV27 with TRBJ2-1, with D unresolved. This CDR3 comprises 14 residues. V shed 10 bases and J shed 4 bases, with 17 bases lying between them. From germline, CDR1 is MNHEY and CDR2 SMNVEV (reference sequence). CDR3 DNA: TGTGCCACTCAACGAGCGAACCCTTACAATGAGCAGTTCTTC. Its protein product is CATQRANPYNEQFF.

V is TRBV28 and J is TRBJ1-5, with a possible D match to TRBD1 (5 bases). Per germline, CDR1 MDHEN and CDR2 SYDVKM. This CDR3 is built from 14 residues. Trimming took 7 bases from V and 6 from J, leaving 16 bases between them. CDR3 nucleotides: TGTGCCAGCACCAACGGACCAGGGATTCAGCCCCAGCATTTT. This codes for CASTNGPGIQPQHF.

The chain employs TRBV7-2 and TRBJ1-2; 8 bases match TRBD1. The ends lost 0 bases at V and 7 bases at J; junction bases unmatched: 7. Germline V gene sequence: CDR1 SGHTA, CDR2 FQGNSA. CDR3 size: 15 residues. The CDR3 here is CASSLAWQGAGGYTF. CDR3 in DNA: TGTGCCAGCAGCTTAGCTTGGCAGGGGGCGGGTGGCTACACCTTC.

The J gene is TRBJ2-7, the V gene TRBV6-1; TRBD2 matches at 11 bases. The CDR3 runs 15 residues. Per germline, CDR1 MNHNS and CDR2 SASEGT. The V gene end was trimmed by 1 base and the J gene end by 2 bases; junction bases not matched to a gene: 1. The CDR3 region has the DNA TGTGCCAGCAGTGAAGGACTAGCGGGGACCTACGAGCAGTACTTC. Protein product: CASSEGLAGTYEQYF.

In DNA form, the CDR3 reads TGTGCCAGCAGTTTAAGCCGCGGCGGCGAGCAGTACTTC. Translating it yields CASSLSRGGEQYF. V usage is TRBV27 and J usage is TRBJ2-7; D ambiguous. The CDR3 is 13 residues long. Trimming took 2 bases from V and 6 from J, leaving 11 bases between them. Germline V gives CDR1 MNHEY, CDR2 SMNVEV (reference sequence).

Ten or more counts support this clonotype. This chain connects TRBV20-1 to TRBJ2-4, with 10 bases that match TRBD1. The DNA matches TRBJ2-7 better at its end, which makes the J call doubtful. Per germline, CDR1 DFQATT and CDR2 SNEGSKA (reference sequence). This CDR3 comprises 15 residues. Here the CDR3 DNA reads TGCAGTGCTGAACGGCGGGACAGGGGTGTCTACGAGCAGTACTTC. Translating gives CSAERRDRGVYEQYF.

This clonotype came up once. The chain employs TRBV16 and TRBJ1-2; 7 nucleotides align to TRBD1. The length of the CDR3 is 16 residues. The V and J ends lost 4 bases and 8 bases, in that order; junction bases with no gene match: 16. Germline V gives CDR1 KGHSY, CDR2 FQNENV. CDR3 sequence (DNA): TGTGCCAGCAGCCTCGCCCCCGAGGAGGGGGCAAGGGGCTACACCTTC. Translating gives CASSLAPEEGARGYTF.

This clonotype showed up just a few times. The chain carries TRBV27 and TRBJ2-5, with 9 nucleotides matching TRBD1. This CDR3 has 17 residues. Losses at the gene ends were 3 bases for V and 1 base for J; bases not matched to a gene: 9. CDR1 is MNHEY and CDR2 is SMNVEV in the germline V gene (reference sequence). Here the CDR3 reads CASSLTGGSFVQETQYF. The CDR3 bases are TGTGCCAGCAGTTTGACAGGGGGGTCTTTCGTCCAAGAGACCCAGTACTTC.

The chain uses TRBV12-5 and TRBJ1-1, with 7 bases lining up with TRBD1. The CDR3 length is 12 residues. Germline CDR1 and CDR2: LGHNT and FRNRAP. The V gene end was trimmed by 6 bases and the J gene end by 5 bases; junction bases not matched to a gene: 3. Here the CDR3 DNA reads TGTGCTAGTGGAGGACAGGATACTGAAGCTTTCTTT. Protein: CASGGQDTEAFF.

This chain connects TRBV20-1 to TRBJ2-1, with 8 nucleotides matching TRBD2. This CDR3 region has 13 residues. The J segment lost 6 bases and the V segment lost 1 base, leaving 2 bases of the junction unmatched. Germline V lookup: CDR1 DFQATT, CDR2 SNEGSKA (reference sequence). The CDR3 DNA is TGCAGTGCTAGAGCGGGAGGGGCCAATGAGCAGTTCTTC. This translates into CSARAGGANEQFF.

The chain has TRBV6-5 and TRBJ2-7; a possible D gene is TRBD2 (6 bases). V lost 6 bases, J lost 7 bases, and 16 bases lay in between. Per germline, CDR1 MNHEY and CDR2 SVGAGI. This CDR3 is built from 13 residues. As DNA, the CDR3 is TGTGCCAGCAGCGATCCTGGGGCGGGGGAGCAGTACTTC. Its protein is CASSDPGAGEQYF.

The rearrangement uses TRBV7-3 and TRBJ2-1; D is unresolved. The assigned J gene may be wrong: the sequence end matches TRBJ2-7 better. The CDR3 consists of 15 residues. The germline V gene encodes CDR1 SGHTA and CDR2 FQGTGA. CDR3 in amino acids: CASSDNPSSYNEQYF. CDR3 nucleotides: TGTGCCAGCAGCGACAATCCGAGCTCCTACAATGAGCAGTACTTC.